The rows below give T cell receptor beta chains drawn from one sample of a study of beta chain features in type 1 diabetes. The protocol was immunoSEQ multiplex PCR, while the TCRdb copy is restricted to in-frame clones and leaves out a portion. The sample has about 370,000 clones, roughly 15% seen once. Sequenced material: naive CD4+ T cells from blood. The receptors here all came from a woman aged 18-29 years in good health. CDR3s include the opening cysteine and the closing phenylalanine or tryptophan. Fields, in order: V gene, D gene, J gene, clone size, CDR3 protein, CDR3 DNA. D genes are given only for firm matches. The size of a clone is reported for some rows only, either as once, few or many, or as a class for expanded clones.

V: TRBV28; D: TRBD1; J: TRBJ2-7; size: NA; CDR3: CASSFPRDRDEQYF; DNA: TGTGCCAGCAGTTTCCCCCGGGACAGAGACGAGCAGTACTTC
V: TRBV28; D: NA; J: TRBJ2-7; size: NA; CDR3: CASSLSNSLYEQYF; DNA: TGTGCCAGCAGTTTATCAAACAGCCTCTACGAGCAGTACTTC
V: TRBV9; D: NA; J: TRBJ1-1; size: NA; CDR3: CASSSRVLNTEAFF; DNA: TGTGCCAGCAGCTCCCGGGTCCTGAACACTGAAGCTTTCTTT
V: TRBV11-2; D: NA; J: TRBJ2-7; size: NA; CDR3: CASSFVIADTGTRYF; DNA: TGTGCCAGCAGCTTTGTAATAGCGGATACTGGAACGCGGTACTTC
V: TRBV27; D: NA; J: TRBJ2-7; size: few; CDR3: CASRRDNSYEQYF; DNA: TGTGCCAGCAGAAGGGACAACTCCTACGAGCAGTACTTC
V: TRBV6-4; D: NA; J: TRBJ1-4; size: NA; CDR3: CASSRDTNEKLFF; DNA: TGTGCCAGCAGCCGGGACACGAATGAAAAACTGTTTTTT
V: TRBV9; D: NA; J: TRBJ1-2; size: few; CDR3: CASSGQGTHGYTF; DNA: TGTGCCAGCAGCGGGCAGGGAACCCATGGCTACACCTTC
V: TRBV19; D: TRBD1; J: TRBJ1-5; size: NA; CDR3: CASSPRTGGQPQHF; DNA: TGTGCCAGTAGTCCGAGGACAGGGGGTCAGCCCCAGCATTTT
V: TRBV7-2; D: TRBD2; J: TRBJ2-7; size: few; CDR3: CASSPLAGLYEQYF; DNA: TGTGCCAGCAGCCCACTAGCGGGGCTCTACGAGCAGTACTTC
V: TRBV5-1; D: NA; J: TRBJ2-1; size: NA; CDR3: CASSFGPSSGDEQFF; DNA: TGCGCCAGCAGCTTCGGCCCTAGTTCGGGGGATGAGCAGTTCTTC
V: TRBV2; D: TRBD2; J: TRBJ2-1; size: NA; CDR3: CASSQISGLTEDEQFF; DNA: TGTGCCAGCAGTCAAATTTCGGGACTAACGGAGGATGAGCAGTTCTTC
V: TRBV2; D: NA; J: TRBJ2-5; size: NA; CDR3: CASSQRGTGETQYF; DNA: TGTGCCAGCAGTCAAAGGGGGACCGGGGAGACCCAGTACTTC
V: TRBV6-1; D: NA; J: TRBJ2-3; size: NA; CDR3: CASSALVGVADTQYF; DNA: TGTGCCAGCAGTGCCCTGGTGGGAGTCGCAGATACGCAGTATTTT
V: TRBV5-4; D: NA; J: TRBJ1-4; size: NA; CDR3: CASSLASVNEKLFF; DNA: TGTGCCAGCAGCTTGGCGTCCGTTAATGAAAAACTGTTTTTT
V: TRBV7-9; D: TRBD2; J: TRBJ2-5; size: NA; CDR3: CASSSKIRLAGEPTQYF; DNA: TGTGCCAGCAGCTCAAAAATTCGACTAGCCGGTGAGCCGACCCAGTACTTC
V: TRBV6-5; D: NA; J: TRBJ2-6; size: few; CDR3: CASSYSTDSGANVLTF; DNA: TGTGCCAGCAGTTACTCGACTGACTCTGGGGCCAACGTCCTGACTTTC
V: TRBV5-6; D: NA; J: TRBJ1-1; size: NA; CDR3: CASSLLSTEAFF; DNA: TGTGCCAGCAGCTTGCTATCCACTGAAGCTTTCTTT
V: TRBV29-1; D: TRBD1; J: TRBJ2-5; size: NA; CDR3: CSVDGRGSLETQYF; DNA: TGCAGCGTTGACGGCAGGGGGTCGTTAGAGACCCAGTACTTC
V: TRBV7-6; D: NA; J: TRBJ2-6; size: few; CDR3: CASSFRSSGANVLTF; DNA: TGTGCCAGCAGCTTTAGGAGCTCTGGGGCCAACGTCCTGACTTTC
V: TRBV7-3; D: NA; J: TRBJ2-7; size: few; CDR3: CASSSRLRGSGTEQYF; DNA: TGTGCCAGCAGCTCCAGGCTAAGGGGGAGCGGTACTGAGCAGTACTTC
V: TRBV5-1; D: TRBD1; J: TRBJ2-2; size: NA; CDR3: CASSLRQGNTGELFF; DNA: TGCGCCAGCAGCTTGAGACAGGGAAACACCGGGGAGCTGTTTTTT
V: TRBV29-1; D: NA; J: TRBJ1-2; size: NA; CDR3: CSVAGRLNYGYTF; DNA: TGCAGCGTTGCTGGCAGACTTAACTATGGCTACACCTTC
V: TRBV29-1; D: NA; J: TRBJ2-7; size: NA; CDR3: CSAGGPFGEQYF; DNA: TGCAGCGCCGGAGGTCCCTTCGGGGAGCAGTACTTC
V: TRBV28; D: TRBD1; J: TRBJ1-1; size: few; CDR3: CASRSGGGTEAFF; DNA: TGTGCCAGCAGATCAGGGGGTGGCACTGAAGCTTTCTTT
V: TRBV28; D: TRBD1; J: TRBJ2-2; size: NA; CDR3: CASSLMEGGGELFF; DNA: TGTGCCAGCAGTTTGATGGAAGGGGGCGGTGAGCTGTTTTTT
V: TRBV4-2; D: NA; J: TRBJ1-2; size: few; CDR3: CASSQDRLAYGYTF; DNA: TGTGCCAGCAGCCAAGATCGACTAGCCTATGGCTACACCTTC
V: TRBV7-2; D: NA; J: TRBJ1-5; size: few; CDR3: CASSPQEGQPQHF; DNA: TGTGCCAGCAGCCCACAGGAAGGTCAGCCCCAGCATTTT
V: TRBV2; D: TRBD1; J: TRBJ2-3; size: few; CDR3: CASSRMTGSGTDTQYF; DNA: TGTGCCAGCAGCCGAATGACAGGGTCGGGAACAGATACGCAGTATTTT
V: TRBV6-5; D: NA; J: TRBJ2-1; size: NA; CDR3: CASSYSQTYNEQFF; DNA: TGTGCCAGCAGTTACTCCCAGACCTACAATGAGCAGTTCTTC
V: TRBV6-1; D: TRBD1; J: TRBJ2-1; size: few; CDR3: CASLPGQGRNEQFF; DNA: TGTGCCAGCTTACCGGGACAGGGGAGGAATGAGCAGTTCTTC
V: TRBV14; D: NA; J: TRBJ2-1; size: NA; CDR3: CASSHLARYNEQFF; DNA: TGTGCCAGCAGCCACCTCGCCCGGTACAATGAGCAGTTCTTC
V: TRBV28; D: NA; J: TRBJ2-7; size: NA; CDR3: CASSFPGAYEQYF; DNA: TGTGCCAGCAGTTTCCCCGGGGCCTACGAGCAGTACTTC
V: TRBV18; D: TRBD2; J: TRBJ2-5; size: few; CDR3: CASSPRLADQETQYF; DNA: TGTGCCAGCTCACCACGACTAGCGGACCAAGAGACCCAGTACTTC
V: TRBV7-9; D: NA; J: TRBJ2-5; size: few; CDR3: CASSLSETQYF; DNA: TGTGCCAGCAGCTTATCTGAGACCCAGTACTTC
V: TRBV10-3; D: NA; J: TRBJ2-7; size: few; CDR3: CAISESKGPLRGYEQYF; DNA: TGTGCCATCAGTGAGTCGAAGGGGCCACTTCGAGGCTACGAGCAGTACTTC
V: TRBV5-1; D: TRBD2; J: TRBJ2-7; size: NA; CDR3: CASSLALAELAYEQYF; DNA: TGCGCCAGCAGCTTGGCCCTAGCGGAGCTTGCCTACGAGCAGTACTTC
V: TRBV11-2; D: NA; J: TRBJ1-3; size: few; CDR3: CASSTDRFSGNTIYF; DNA: TGTGCCAGCAGCACTGACAGGTTCTCTGGAAACACCATATATTTT
V: TRBV30; D: TRBD1; J: TRBJ1-2; size: few; CDR3: CAWSMGQNYGYTF; DNA: TGTGCCTGGAGTATGGGACAGAACTATGGCTACACCTTC
V: TRBV4-1; D: NA; J: TRBJ1-2; size: few; CDR3: CASSQAGDYGYTF; DNA: TGCGCCAGCAGCCAAGCGGGAGACTATGGCTACACCTTC
V: TRBV15; D: NA; J: TRBJ1-2; size: NA; CDR3: CATSGTSLGYTF; DNA: TGTGCCACCAGCGGGACATCGTTGGGCTACACCTTC
V: TRBV4-2; D: TRBD2; J: TRBJ2-4; size: few; CDR3: CASSQEWRGGKNIQYF; DNA: TGTGCCAGCAGCCAAGAATGGCGGGGAGGGAAAAACATTCAGTACTTC
V: TRBV5-1; D: NA; J: TRBJ2-7; size: NA; CDR3: CASSLAGSQHEQYF; DNA: TGCGCCAGCAGCTTGGCCGGGTCCCAACACGAGCAGTACTTC
V: TRBV18; D: NA; J: TRBJ2-5; size: few; CDR3: CASSPSRPQETQYF; DNA: TGTGCCAGCTCACCTAGCCGACCACAAGAGACCCAGTACTTC
V: TRBV18; D: NA; J: TRBJ2-7; size: NA; CDR3: CASSPPGQGISYEQYF; DNA: TGTGCCAGCTCACCACCCGGGCAGGGGATATCCTACGAGCAGTACTTC
V: TRBV28; D: TRBD2; J: TRBJ2-2; size: NA; CDR3: CASSSFYGRAGGELFF; DNA: TGTGCCAGCAGCTCTTTCTATGGGAGGGCTGGCGGGGAGCTGTTTTTT
V: TRBV25-1; D: NA; J: TRBJ2-3; size: few; CDR3: CASSESGADTQYF; DNA: TGTGCCAGCAGTGAATCGGGGGCAGATACGCAGTATTTT
V: TRBV5-6; D: NA; J: TRBJ2-2; size: few; CDR3: CASSISIGELFF; DNA: TGTGCCAGCAGCATCAGTATCGGGGAGCTGTTTTTT
V: TRBV19; D: NA; J: TRBJ2-1; size: few; CDR3: CASSNRGNEQFF; DNA: TGTGCCAGTAGTAACCGCGGCAATGAGCAGTTCTTC
V: TRBV30; D: NA; J: TRBJ1-2; size: NA; CDR3: CAWSSRVLNGYTF; DNA: TGTGCCTGGAGTTCCCGGGTGTTGAATGGCTACACCTTC
V: TRBV5-4; D: TRBD1; J: TRBJ2-6; size: few; CDR3: CASSWDSSGANVLTF; DNA: TGTGCCAGCAGCTGGGACAGTTCTGGGGCCAACGTCCTGACTTTC
V: TRBV7-2; D: TRBD2; J: TRBJ2-3; size: few; CDR3: CASSRAGVTDTQYF; DNA: TGTGCCAGCAGCCGGGCGGGAGTGACAGATACGCAGTATTTT
V: TRBV25-1; D: TRBD1; J: TRBJ1-4; size: few; CDR3: CASSALGTGHEKLFF; DNA: TGTGCCAGCAGTGCCCTCGGGACAGGGCATGAAAAACTGTTTTTT
V: TRBV9; D: TRBD2; J: TRBJ2-3; size: NA; CDR3: CASSPRDYPDTQYF; DNA: TGTGCCAGCAGCCCCAGGGACTACCCGGATACGCAGTATTTT
V: TRBV30; D: NA; J: TRBJ2-7; size: NA; CDR3: CAWIGDNSYEQYF; DNA: TGTGCCTGGATTGGGGACAACTCCTACGAGCAGTACTTC